This T cell receptor beta chain was sequenced for a study of response to subunit inactivated influenza vaccine. Regarding the study as a whole: Only a handful of new T cells, the authors suggested, are recruited with each seasonal influenza vaccination.

MiXCR, run by TCRdb on the RT-PCR reads, gives a single entry per CDR3 protein. The table lists 170,000 or so distinct CDR3 sequences, roughly 10% of them singletons. Concerning this clonotype: Its specificity is unknown.

Germline V gene sequence: CDR1 MDHEN, CDR2 SYDVKM. V trimming: 6 bases; J trimming: 5 bases; junction bases outside the gene matches: 4. The CDR3 extends over 14 amino acids. The starting material was CD8+ T cells sorted from PBMCs, obtained around 25 months after vaccination. This TCR was recovered from a man between 50 and 69 years old who received an inactivated influenza vaccine. This chain connects TRBV28 to TRBJ2-5; 12 bases fit TRBD2. The DNA for the CDR3 is TGTGCCAGCAGCGGACTAGCGGGATTGGAGACCCAGTACTTC. Its translation: CASSGLAGLETQYF.